Many counts were recorded for the clone carrying this T cell receptor beta chain. Patients included in sequencing had previously demonstrated CD8+CD57+ cell expansion by flow cytometry. Every one of the patients had aplastic anemia (severe, acquired). No patient had been given any therapy when blood was sampled. This CDR3 spans 16 amino acids. The germline V gene encodes CDR1 MNHNS and CDR2 SASEGT. J gave up 5 bases and V 4 bases, and 5 bases lay outside the gene matches. Researchers used genomic DNA as the template to profile TCR beta VDJ and CDR3. TCRdb reanalysed the reads using MiXCR and keeps one entry per CDR3 protein. The table includes about 180,000 distinct CDR3 sequences, 48% detected once. The record originates from a study of CD8+CD57+ T cells in acquired aplastic anemia.

This sequence joins TRBV6-1 and TRBJ2-3; the match to TRBD2 covers 14 bases. This receptor was identified in a human donor with aplastic anemia. Material for sequencing was sorted CD4+, CD8+, or CD8+CD57+ T cells (not recorded which) from PBMCs. CDR3: CASSGLAGGPGDTQYF. In DNA, the CDR3 is TGTGCCAGCAGTGGACTAGCGGGGGGGCCCGGAGATACGCAGTATTTT.